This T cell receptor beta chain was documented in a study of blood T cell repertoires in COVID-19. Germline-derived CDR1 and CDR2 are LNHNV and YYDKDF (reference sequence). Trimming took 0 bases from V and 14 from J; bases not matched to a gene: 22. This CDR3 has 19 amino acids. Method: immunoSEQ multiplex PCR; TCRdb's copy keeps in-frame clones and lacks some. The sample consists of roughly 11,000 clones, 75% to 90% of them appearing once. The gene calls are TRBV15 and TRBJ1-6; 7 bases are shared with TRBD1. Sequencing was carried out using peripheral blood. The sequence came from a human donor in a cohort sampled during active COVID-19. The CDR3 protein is CATSRDLFEGRQGDGALHF. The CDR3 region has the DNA TGTGCCACCAGCAGAGATCTGTTTGAAGGACGGCAGGGGGATGGGGCCCTCCACTTT. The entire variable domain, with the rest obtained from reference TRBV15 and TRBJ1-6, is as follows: DAMVIQNPRYQVTQFGKPVTLSCSQTLNHNVMYWYQQKSSQAPKLLFHYYDKDFNNEADTPDNFQSRRPNTSFCFLDIRSPGLGDTAMYLCATSRDLFEGRQGDGALHFGNGTRLTVT.